Each of the 25 T cell receptor beta chains below was sequenced from the same sample in a study of blood T cell repertoires in COVID-19. The repertoire was sequenced with immunoSEQ multiplex PCR; TCRdb's copy has only in-frame clones and lacks some. There are about 170,000 clones in the sample; roughly nine tenths occur only once, and over 9.5% lies in the top ten. Sequencing was carried out using peripheral blood. The receptors were sampled from a woman in her sixties or seventies with COVID-19, enrolled during active disease.

The chain is built from TRBV7-8 and TRBJ1-3, with 9 nucleotides matching TRBD1. CDR3 length equals 15 residues. Trimming at V came to 5 bases and at J to 5 bases, leaving 7 bases not matched to a gene. Germline V CDR1 and CDR2: SGHVS, FQNEAQ. For the CDR3, the DNA is TGTGCCAGCAGCAACCCCGGGACAGGGCGAAACACCATATATTTT. Its translation is CASSNPGTGRNTIYF.

The chain uses TRBV5-6 and TRBJ2-3, with D unclear. CDR1 is SGHDT and CDR2 is YYEEEE in the germline V gene. Trimming stripped 4 bases from V and 10 bases from J, with 13 bases between. The CDR3 runs to 12 residues. The CDR3: CASSIPRVPQYF. The CDR3, as DNA: TGTGCCAGCAGCATCCCGAGAGTTCCGCAGTATTTT.

The chain is built from TRBV23-1 and TRBJ2-3; 9 bases match TRBD2. TRBV23-1 is known as an ORF, though its function is uncertain. Unmatched junction bases numbered 8, after V lost 6 bases and J lost 4 bases. CDR3 size: 15 residues. The CDR3 here is CASSQRGGGADTQYF. In nucleotides, the CDR3 is TGCGCCAGCAGCCAACGGGGCGGGGGGGCAGATACGCAGTATTTT.

V gene TRBV6-5 combines with J gene TRBJ1-6; perhaps TRBD1 as D (5 bases). There are 12 residues in the CDR3. The germline gives CDR1 MNHEY, CDR2 SVGAGI. Trimming shortened V by 10 bases and J by 14 bases, and 18 bases separated the two germline ends. Here the CDR3 DNA reads TGTGCCACCCGGCAGGAGGGGATGGCCCTCCACTTT. Encoded protein: CATRQEGMALHF.

The genes are TRBV14 and TRBJ2-3; D perhaps matches TRBD1 (6 bases). The germline V and J ends were trimmed by 4 bases and 4 bases, with 15 bases remaining between them. The CDR3 covers 15 residues. Germline V gene sequence: CDR1 SGHDN, CDR2 FVKESK. CDR3 in amino acids: CASSPRPGAADTQYF. CDR3 sequence (DNA): TGTGCCAGCAGCCCGCGCCCAGGGGCTGCAGATACGCAGTATTTT. Filled out from reference TRBV14 and TRBJ2-3, the complete variable domain reads EAGVTQFPSHSVIEKGQTVTLRCDPISGHDNLYWYRRVMGKEIKFLLHFVKESKQDESGMPNNRFLAERTGGTYSTLKVQPAELEDSGVYFCASSPRPGAADTQYFGPGTRLTVL.

The CDR3 reads CASSRGYGELFF. In DNA form, the CDR3 reads TGTGCCAGCAGTCGAGGTTACGGGGAGCTGTTTTTT. The chain combines TRBV28 with TRBJ2-2, with D uncertain. V was pared by 5 bases and J by 7 bases, with 8 bases between. This CDR3 is built from 12 residues. Per the germline V gene, CDR1 is MDHEN and CDR2 is SYDVKM.

The chain links TRBV25-1 to TRBJ2-2; 7 bases line up with TRBD1. The V and J ends lost 2 bases and 5 bases, in that order; junction bases with no gene match: 8. The CDR3 loop spans 16 amino acids. Germline CDR1 reads MGHDK; CDR2 reads SYGVNS. CDR3 sequence: CASSEIGGARTGELFF. The CDR3 nucleotides are TGTGCCAGCAGTGAAATAGGGGGCGCTCGGACCGGGGAGCTGTTTTTT.

The rearrangement joins TRBV29-1 to TRBJ2-5; 8 nucleotides line up with TRBD2. V gave up 7 bases and J gave up 4 bases; unmatched junction bases: 5. This CDR3 has 12 amino acids. The germline V gene encodes CDR1 SQVTM and CDR2 ANQGSEA. This chain's CDR3 is CSAHLAGETQYF. CDR3 nucleotide sequence: TGCAGCGCTCACCTAGCGGGAGAGACCCAGTACTTC.

The chain uses TRBV7-3 and TRBJ2-7; the D gene is possibly TRBD2 (6 bases). CDR1 and CDR2 (germline): SGHTA, FQGTGA. V lost 3 bases and J 2 bases, leaving 8 bases between the germline ends. The CDR3 totals 13 residues. CDR3 residues: CASSFGGAYEQYF. The CDR3 DNA sequence: TGTGCCAGCAGCTTTGGAGGGGCCTACGAGCAGTACTTC.

The chain is built from TRBV24-1 and TRBJ2-3, with 11 bases fitting TRBD1. The CDR3 extends over 16 amino acids. From germline, CDR1 is KGHDR and CDR2 SFDVKD. V lost 4 bases and J lost 4; bases outside the gene matches: 6. CDR3 coding DNA: TGTGCCACCAGTGACCTGGACAGGGGGCTCTCAGATACGCAGTATTTT. Residues: CATSDLDRGLSDTQYF.

The J gene is TRBJ1-1, the V gene TRBV5-1; D might be TRBD1 (6 bases). The V gene's germline CDR1 is SGHRS and CDR2 YFSETQ. V dropped 4 bases and J dropped 7 bases, with 17 bases sitting between them. The CDR3 sequence is 14 residues long. In DNA, the CDR3 is TGCGCCAGCAGCCGCGCGGGGGGGCAAAATGAAGCTTTCTTT. The encoded protein is CASSRAGGQNEAFF. The complete variable domain, with remaining parts taken from reference TRBV5-1 and TRBJ1-1, reads KAGVTQTPRYLIKTRGQQVTLSCSPISGHRSVSWYQQTPGQGLQFLFEYFSETQRNKGNFPGRFSGRQFSNSRSEMNVSTLELGDSALYLCASSRAGGQNEAFFGQGTRLTVV.

The rearrangement links TRBV15 to TRBJ1-2; D perhaps matches TRBD1 (5 bases). V lost 0 bases to trimming and J lost 8 bases, with 19 bases between them. The CDR3 is 16 residues long. Germline lookup yields CDR1 LNHNV and CDR2 YYDKDF (reference sequence). The CDR3 DNA sequence: TGTGCCACCAGCAGAGAGCCGACAGCTATCACTATGGGCTACACCTTC. This gives the protein CATSREPTAITMGYTF.

In regard to this clone: A read error may produce the germline difference seen at one junction end. This chain connects TRBV6-5 to TRBJ2-5, with D possibly TRBD1 on 6 matching bases. The CDR3 is made up of 14 amino acids. Germline CDR1 is MNHEY and CDR2 is SVGAGI. Written as DNA, the CDR3 is TGTGCCAGCAGCCCCGGACAGAACCACGAGACCCAGTACTTC. It specifies CASSPGQNHETQYF.

The chain is built from TRBV7-6 and TRBJ1-5; D gene ambiguous. This CDR3 is 17 amino acids long. V lost 2 bases, J lost 4 bases, and 18 bases lay in between. The germline CDR1 and CDR2 sequences are SGHVS and FNYEAQ. DNA of the CDR3: TGTGCCAGCAGCTTAATGGCGGGTTTGGGTGGTAATCAGCCCCAGCATTTT. Its translation is CASSLMAGLGGNQPQHF. Full variable domain (outside the CDR3, taken from reference TRBV7-6 and TRBJ1-5): GAGVSQSPRYKVTKRGQDVALRCDPISGHVSLYWYRQALGQGPEFLTYFNYEAQQDKSGLPNDRFSAERPEGSISTLTIQRTEQRDSAMYRCASSLMAGLGGNQPQHFGDGTRLSIL.

The chain uses TRBV10-1 and TRBJ2-2; 8 bases line up with TRBD1. The CDR3 is 16 amino acids. Germline-derived CDR1 and CDR2 are WNHNN and SYGVQD (reference sequence). The CDR3 DNA reads TGCGATCCGAGATGCCATGGACAGGGGAACACCGGGGAGCTGTTTTTT. This encodes CDPRCHGQGNTGELFF.

This chain joins TRBV6-5 and TRBJ1-5; possible D gene TRBD1, 6 bases. This CDR3 spans 15 amino acids. Germline CDR1 and CDR2: MNHEY and SVGAGI. V dropped 0 bases and J dropped 7 bases, with 13 bases sitting between them. The CDR3: CASSYSRAGGQPQHF. The DNA of the CDR3 is TGTGCCAGCAGTTACTCAAGGGCTGGGGGCCAGCCCCAGCATTTT.

A few counts support this clone. The CDR3 DNA reads TGTGCCAGCAGCCAGGGGGGCGGAACCACACAAGAGACCCAGTACTTC. It is translated as CASSQGGGTTQETQYF. The chain links TRBV2 to TRBJ2-5, with D perhaps TRBD1 (7 bases). This CDR3 region has 16 residues. The V end was cut by 6 bases, the J end by 2 bases, with 19 bases between. The V gene's germline CDR1 is SNHLY and CDR2 FYNNEI. The full variable domain, its missing parts supplied by reference TRBV2 and TRBJ2-5, is EPEVTQTPSHQVTQMGQEVILRCVPISNHLYFYWYRQILGQKVEFLVSFYNNEISEKSEIFDDQFSVERPDGSNFTLKIRSTKLEDSAMYFCASSQGGGTTQETQYFGPGTRLLVL.

V usage is TRBV28 and J usage is TRBJ1-4; possibly TRBD1 for D (5 bases). Germline V gene sequence: CDR1 MDHEN, CDR2 SYDVKM. This CDR3 is 16 amino acids long. V gave up 2 bases and J gave up 8 bases, with 18 bases separating them. Here the CDR3 DNA reads TGTGCCAGCAGTTTAAGGTTATCTGGAGGGGTAGAAAAACTGTTTTTT. It translates to CASSLRLSGGVEKLFF.

The V call is TRBV11-2, the J call TRBJ2-3; 7 bases agree with TRBD2. The J segment lost 5 bases and the V segment lost 3 bases, leaving 17 bases of the junction unmatched. The CDR3 spans 18 residues. Germline V gene lookup returns CDR1 SGHAT and CDR2 FQNNGV. The CDR3 region is CASSFPPLLAATRDTQYF. In nucleotides, the CDR3 is TGTGCCAGCAGCTTCCCTCCCCTCCTAGCGGCCACGAGAGATACGCAGTATTTT.

The chain joins TRBV6-6 to TRBJ1-2, with TRBD1 identical over 7 bases. The CDR3 has 15 residues. Looked up from germline, CDR1 is MNHNY and CDR2 is SVGAGI (reference sequence). The ends lost 0 bases at V and 4 bases at J; junction bases unmatched: 5. The CDR3 coding sequence is TGTGCCAGCAGTTACTCAGGGGGCGCCGGCTATGGCTACACCTTC. It encodes CASSYSGGAGYGYTF.

The gene calls are TRBV28 and TRBJ1-2; TRBD1 matches 7 bases. V lost 3 bases to trimming and J lost 8 bases; unmatched junction nucleotides: 9. Germline V gene sequence: CDR1 MDHEN, CDR2 SYDVKM. The CDR3 covers 14 residues. The CDR3 region has the DNA TGTGCCAGCAGTTTCGGTGACAGGGTGGGCGGCTACACCTTC. This sequence encodes CASSFGDRVGGYTF.

The chain uses TRBV4-3 and TRBJ2-1; 9 bases are shared with TRBD2. Germline V lookup: CDR1 LGHNA, CDR2 YSLEER. V lost 2 bases and J lost 8; bases outside the gene matches: 7. This CDR3 contains 15 residues. The CDR3 DNA is TGCGCCAGCAGCCAATCTCCCGGGACTAGCTATGAGCAGTTCTTC. It translates to CASSQSPGTSYEQFF.

The table lists this clone with a few counts. The chain employs TRBV10-3 and TRBJ2-1, with 11 bases lining up with TRBD2. The CDR3 extends over 16 amino acids. Germline-derived CDR1 and CDR2 are ENHRY and SYGVKD. With 4 bases clipped from V and 9 bases from J, the junction kept 11 bases outside the gene matches. CDR3 coding DNA: TGTGCCATCAGTGCTACCTCTAGCGGGAGGTCCGCTGAGCAGTTCTTC. This sequence encodes CAISATSSGRSAEQFF.

The genes are TRBV10-3 and TRBJ2-5; D may be TRBD2 (6 bases). This CDR3 is 14 amino acids long. Per the germline V gene, CDR1 is ENHRY and CDR2 is SYGVKD. V was trimmed by 6 bases and J by 1 base, leaving 12 bases between them. The DNA for the CDR3 is TGTGCCATCAGCCCTTCGGGAGCCCAAGAGACCCAGTACTTC. Amino acid sequence: CAISPSGAQETQYF.

V usage is TRBV11-3 and J usage is TRBJ2-2; D gene ambiguous. The CDR3 length is 14 residues. The V end lost 5 bases, the J end lost 6 bases, and 13 bases lay between the germline ends. The V gene's germline CDR1 is SGHNT and CDR2 YENEEA. CDR3 nucleotides: TGTGCCAGCAGCCCACTCCGGGTCTCCGGGGAGCTGTTTTTT. Its protein product is CASSPLRVSGELFF.